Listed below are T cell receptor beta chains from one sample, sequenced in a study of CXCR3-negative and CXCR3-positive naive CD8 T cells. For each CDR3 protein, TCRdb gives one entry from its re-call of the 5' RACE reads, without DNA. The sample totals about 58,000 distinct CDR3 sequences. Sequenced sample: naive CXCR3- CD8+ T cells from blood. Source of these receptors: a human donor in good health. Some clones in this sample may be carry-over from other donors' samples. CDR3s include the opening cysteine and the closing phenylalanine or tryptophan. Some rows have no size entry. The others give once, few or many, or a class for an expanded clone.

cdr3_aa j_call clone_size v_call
CASRGGFQETQYF TRBJ2-5 - TRBV12-3/TRBV12-4
CASSHPGTGSYEQYF TRBJ2-7 medium-sized TRBV14
CASSQDLFNAGDLEGYTF TRBJ1-2 - TRBV4-3
CASVLGLEEQFF TRBJ2-1 - TRBV7-9
CSVRQGRYNEQFF TRBJ2-1 - TRBV29-1
CASSTGGPYNEQFF TRBJ2-1 - TRBV19
CASNWGPDTEAFF TRBJ1-1 - TRBV19
CASSSIAGQGFRLAFF TRBJ1-1 - TRBV12-3/TRBV12-4
CASSPTYRGDNGELFF TRBJ2-2 - TRBV7-2
CASSLGRYSGNTIYF TRBJ1-3 - TRBV28
CASHNSVYEQYF TRBJ2-7 - TRBV19
CASSLGDQYNEQFF TRBJ2-1 - TRBV7-6
CASSSTGGYYGYTF TRBJ1-2 - TRBV7-9
CASTPKWHIYGYTF TRBJ1-2 - TRBV6-5
CASSQLAGGPNEQFF TRBJ2-1 - TRBV4-2
CASSSLGQGGPDTQYF TRBJ2-3 - TRBV7-9
CASSSLAGGGETQYF TRBJ2-5 - TRBV28
CASSYSSATETQETQYF TRBJ2-5 - TRBV6-2/TRBV6-3
CASSTGTGGFNEQFF TRBJ2-1 - TRBV27
CASRYMKQGAMGEFF TRBJ2-1 - TRBV27
CASSLARHPKDEQYF TRBJ2-7 - TRBV7-9
CASSCWRNEQFF TRBJ2-1 - TRBV6-2/TRBV6-3